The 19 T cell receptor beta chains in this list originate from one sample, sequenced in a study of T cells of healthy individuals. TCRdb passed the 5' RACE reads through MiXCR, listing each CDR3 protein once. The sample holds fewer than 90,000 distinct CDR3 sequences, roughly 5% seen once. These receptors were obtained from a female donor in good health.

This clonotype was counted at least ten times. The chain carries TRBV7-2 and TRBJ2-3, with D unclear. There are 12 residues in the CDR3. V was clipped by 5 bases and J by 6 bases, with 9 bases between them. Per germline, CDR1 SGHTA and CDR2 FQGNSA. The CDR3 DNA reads TGTGCCAGCAGCCCGATAGGGGATACGCAGTATTTT. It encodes CASSPIGDTQYF.

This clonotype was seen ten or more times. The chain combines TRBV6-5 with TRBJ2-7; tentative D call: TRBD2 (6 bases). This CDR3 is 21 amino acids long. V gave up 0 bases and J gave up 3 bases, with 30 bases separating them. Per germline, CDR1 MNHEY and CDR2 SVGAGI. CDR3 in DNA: TGTGCCAGCAGTTACTCGGCCCCAGGGACGACGGGAGCGATCCTTAACTACGAGCAGTACTTC. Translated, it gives CASSYSAPGTTGAILNYEQYF.

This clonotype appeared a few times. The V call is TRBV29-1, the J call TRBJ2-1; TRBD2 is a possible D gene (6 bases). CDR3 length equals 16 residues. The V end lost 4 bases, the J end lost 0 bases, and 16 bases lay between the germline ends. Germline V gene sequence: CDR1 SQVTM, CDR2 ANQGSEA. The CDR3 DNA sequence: TGCAGCGTTGTGTTGCTAGCGAGTAGCTCCTACAATGAGCAGTTCTTC. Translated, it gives CSVVLLASSSYNEQFF.

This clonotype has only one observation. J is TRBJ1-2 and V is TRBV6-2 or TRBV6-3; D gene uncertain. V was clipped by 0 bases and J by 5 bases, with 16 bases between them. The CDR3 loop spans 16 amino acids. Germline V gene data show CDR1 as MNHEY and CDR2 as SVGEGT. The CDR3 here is CASSYSKRAGCYGYTF. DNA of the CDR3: TGTGCCAGCAGTTACTCGAAACGGGCGGGATGTTATGGCTACACCTTC.

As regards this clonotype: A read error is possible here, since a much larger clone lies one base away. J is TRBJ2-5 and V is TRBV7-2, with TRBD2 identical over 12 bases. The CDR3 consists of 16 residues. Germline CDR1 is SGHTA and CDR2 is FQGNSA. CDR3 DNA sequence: TGTGCCAGCAGCTCCAGACTAGCGGGAGTGAAGGAGACCGAGTACTTC. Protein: CASSSRLAGVKETEYF.

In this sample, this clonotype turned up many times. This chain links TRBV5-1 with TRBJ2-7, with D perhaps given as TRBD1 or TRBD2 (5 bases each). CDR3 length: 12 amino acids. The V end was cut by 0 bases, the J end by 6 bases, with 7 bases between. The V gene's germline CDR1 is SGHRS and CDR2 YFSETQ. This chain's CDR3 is CASSLERGEQYF. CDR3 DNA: TGCGCCAGCAGCTTGGAGAGGGGCGAGCAGTACTTC.

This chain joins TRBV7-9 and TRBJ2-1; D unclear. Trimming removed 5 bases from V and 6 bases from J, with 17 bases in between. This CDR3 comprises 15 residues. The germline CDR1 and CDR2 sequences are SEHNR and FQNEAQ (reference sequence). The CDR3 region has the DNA TGTGCCAGCAGCCCCCCCCCCGCCGGAGTCAATGAGCAGTTCTTC. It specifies CASSPPPAGVNEQFF.

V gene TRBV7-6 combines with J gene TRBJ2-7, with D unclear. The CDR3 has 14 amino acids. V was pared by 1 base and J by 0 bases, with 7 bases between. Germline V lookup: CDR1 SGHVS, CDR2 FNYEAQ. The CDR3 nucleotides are TGTGCCAGCAGCTTAGGTCGGTACTCCTACGAGCAGTACTTC. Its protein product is CASSLGRYSYEQYF.

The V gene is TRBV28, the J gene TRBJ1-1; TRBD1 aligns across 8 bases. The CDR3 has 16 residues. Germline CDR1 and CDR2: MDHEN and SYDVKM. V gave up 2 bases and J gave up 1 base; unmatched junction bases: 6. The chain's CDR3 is CASSLDPGTGNTEAFF. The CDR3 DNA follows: TGTGCCAGCAGTTTAGACCCCGGGACAGGGAACACTGAAGCTTTCTTT.

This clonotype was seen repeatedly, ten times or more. CDR3 residues: CASSLDPGEQFF. CDR3 DNA: TGTGCCAGCAGCTTAGATCCGGGCGAGCAGTTCTTC. This chain connects TRBV11-2 to TRBJ2-1; D not resolved. This CDR3 contains 12 residues. V lost 0 bases and J lost 10, with 7 bases in between. CDR1 and CDR2 from the germline V gene are SGHAT and FQNNGV.

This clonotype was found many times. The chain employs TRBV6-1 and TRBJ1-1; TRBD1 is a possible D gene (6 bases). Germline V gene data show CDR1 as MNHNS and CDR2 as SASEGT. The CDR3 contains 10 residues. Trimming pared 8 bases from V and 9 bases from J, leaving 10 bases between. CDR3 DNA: TGTGCCAGCGTCCGGGGGCAAGCTTTCTTT. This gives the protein CASVRGQAFF.

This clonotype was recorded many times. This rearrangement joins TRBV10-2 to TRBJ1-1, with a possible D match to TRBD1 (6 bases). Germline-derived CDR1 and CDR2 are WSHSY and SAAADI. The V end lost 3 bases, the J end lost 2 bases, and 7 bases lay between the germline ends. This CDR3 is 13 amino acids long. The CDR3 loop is CASSEQGNTEAFF. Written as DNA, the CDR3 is TGCGCCAGCAGTGAACAGGGCAACACTGAAGCTTTCTTT.

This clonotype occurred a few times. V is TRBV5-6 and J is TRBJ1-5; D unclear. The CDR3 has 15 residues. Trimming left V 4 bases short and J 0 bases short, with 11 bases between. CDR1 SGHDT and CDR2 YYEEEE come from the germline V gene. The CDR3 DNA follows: TGTGCCAGCAGCCGGACCGAGTATAGCAATCAGCCCCAGCATTTT. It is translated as CASSRTEYSNQPQHF.

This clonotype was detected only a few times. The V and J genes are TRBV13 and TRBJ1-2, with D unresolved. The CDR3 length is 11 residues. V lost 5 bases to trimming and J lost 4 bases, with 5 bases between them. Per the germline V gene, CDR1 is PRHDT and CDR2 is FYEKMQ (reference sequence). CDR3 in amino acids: CASSPSYGYTF. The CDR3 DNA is TGTGCCAGCAGCCCCTCCTATGGCTACACCTTC.

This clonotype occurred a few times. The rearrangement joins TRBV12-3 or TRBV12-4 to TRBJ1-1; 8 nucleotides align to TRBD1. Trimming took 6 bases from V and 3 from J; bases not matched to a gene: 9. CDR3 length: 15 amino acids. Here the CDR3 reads CASRYRGRVYTEAFF. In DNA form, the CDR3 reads TGTGCCAGCAGGTACAGGGGGAGGGTGTACACTGAAGCTTTCTTT.

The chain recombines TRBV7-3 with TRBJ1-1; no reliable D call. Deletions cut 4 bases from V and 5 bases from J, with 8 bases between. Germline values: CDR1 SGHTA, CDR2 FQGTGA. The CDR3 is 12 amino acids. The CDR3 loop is CASSSAGTEAFF. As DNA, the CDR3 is TGTGCCAGCAGCTCCGCAGGTACTGAAGCTTTCTTT.

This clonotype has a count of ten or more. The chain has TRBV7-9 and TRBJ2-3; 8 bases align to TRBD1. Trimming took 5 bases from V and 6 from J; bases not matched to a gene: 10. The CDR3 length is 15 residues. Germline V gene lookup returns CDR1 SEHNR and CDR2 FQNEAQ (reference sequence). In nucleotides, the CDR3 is TGTGCCAGCAGCCGACAGGGGATGATTAAGGATACGCAGTATTTT. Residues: CASSRQGMIKDTQYF.

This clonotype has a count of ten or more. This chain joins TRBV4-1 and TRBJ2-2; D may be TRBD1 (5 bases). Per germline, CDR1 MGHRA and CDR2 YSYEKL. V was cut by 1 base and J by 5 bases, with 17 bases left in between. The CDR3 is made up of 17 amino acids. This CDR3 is CASSQVEPREKTGELFF. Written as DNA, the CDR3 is TGCGCCAGCAGCCAAGTTGAGCCCAGGGAAAAGACCGGGGAGCTGTTTTTT.

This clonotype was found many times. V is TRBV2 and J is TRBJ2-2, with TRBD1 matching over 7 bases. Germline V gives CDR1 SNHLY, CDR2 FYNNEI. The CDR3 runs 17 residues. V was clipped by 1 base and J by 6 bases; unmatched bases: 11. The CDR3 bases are TGTGCCAGCAGTGAAGTGCCGACAGGGTATCGTCCCGGGGAGCTGTTTTTT. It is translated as CASSEVPTGYRPGELFF.